Listed here are 5 T cell receptor beta chains from one sample, sequenced in a study of CD8+CD57+ T cells in acquired aplastic anemia. Patients selected for sequencing had displayed CD8+CD57+ cell expansion by flow cytometry. Profiling that covered TCR beta VDJ and CDR3 relied on genomic DNA as its template. A single record per CDR3 protein comes from TCRdb applying MiXCR to the reads. The table shows over 150,000 distinct CDR3 sequences, with roughly 63% occurring only once. What was sequenced was sorted CD4+, CD8+, or CD8+CD57+ T cells (not recorded which) from PBMCs. Receptor source: a human donor with aplastic anemia.

CDR3 sequence reads: CASSRRQGWGTDTQYF. CDR3 DNA: TGTGCCAGCAGCCGGCGACAGGGATGGGGCACAGATACGCAGTATTTT. The rearrangement uses TRBV5-6 and TRBJ2-3, with 7 bases matching TRBD1. The CDR3 is made up of 16 amino acids. The junction had 9 bases not matched to a gene; V was cut back by 4 bases and J by 1 base. The germline gives CDR1 SGHDT, CDR2 YYEEEE.

The chain joins TRBV6-5 to TRBJ2-4; D is possibly TRBD2 (6 bases). CDR3 size: 14 residues. Per the germline V gene, CDR1 is MNHEY and CDR2 is SVGAGI. V was clipped by 6 bases and J by 2 bases, with 11 bases between them. The CDR3, as DNA: TGTGCCAGCAGGGGGGACTGGCCCAAAAACATTCAGTACTTC. Translating gives CASRGDWPKNIQYF.

The chain links TRBV29-1 to TRBJ1-4, with TRBD1 matching over 7 bases. The CDR3 runs 14 residues. The germline gives CDR1 SQVTM, CDR2 ANQGSEA. The junction had 8 bases not matched to a gene; V was cut back by 5 bases and J by 5 bases. This CDR3 is CSVQAGTENEKLFF. The CDR3 DNA sequence: TGCAGCGTTCAGGCCGGGACAGAGAATGAAAAACTGTTTTTT.

Ten or more counts support this clonotype. V is TRBV9 and J is TRBJ2-1; TRBD2 aligns across 8 bases. Germline CDR1 and CDR2: SGDLS and YYNGEE. This CDR3 spans 17 amino acids. V dropped 4 bases and J dropped 5; count of bases not matched to a gene: 14. The CDR3 DNA is TGTGCCAGCAGCTTCCGCCGTGGTAGCGGGGCAGACAATGAGCAGTTCTTC. Translation: CASSFRRGSGADNEQFF.

This clonotype came up once. The rearrangement links TRBV7-8 to TRBJ2-7, with D perhaps TRBD1 or TRBD2 (5 bases each). The germline CDR1 and CDR2 sequences are SGHVS and FQNEAQ. Between the trimmed V and J ends, which lost 5 bases and 4 bases, there was a span of 15 bases. The CDR3 totals 14 residues. The CDR3: CASSLSGTGYEQYF. The CDR3 coding sequence is TGTGCCAGCAGCCTATCCGGGACGGGGTACGAGCAGTACTTC.